Each of the 20 T cell receptor beta chains below was sequenced from the same sample in a study of T cell responses to AZD1222 COVID-19 vaccine. Produced via immunoSEQ multiplex PCR; TCRdb's table is partial and in-frame only. The sample yields some 130,000 clones, 80% to 95% seen once. The starting material was peripheral blood, obtained on day 0 of AZD1222 vaccination. The receptors come from an adult in good health.

V and J are TRBV5-4 and TRBJ1-6; TRBD1 aligns across 9 bases. From germline, CDR1 is SGHNT and CDR2 YYREEE (reference sequence). The V and J ends lost 4 bases and 6 bases, in that order; junction bases with no gene match: 11. The CDR3 spans 17 residues. The CDR3 nucleotides read TGTGCCAGCAGCCCCGTCGTGCCGGGACAGGGTAATTCACCCCTCCACTTT. Its protein product is CASSPVVPGQGNSPLHF.

This rearrangement joins TRBV4-3 to TRBJ1-4, with TRBD1 matching 8 bases. Germline trimming cut 0 bases from V and 5 bases from J; bases unmatched to any gene: 2. The CDR3 length is 15 residues. In germline, CDR1 is LGHNA, CDR2 YSLEER. This CDR3 reads CASSQDNRGNEKLFF. The CDR3 DNA follows: TGCGCCAGCAGCCAAGATAACAGGGGGAATGAAAAACTGTTTTTT.

This clone appeared a single time. J is TRBJ2-7 and V is TRBV27; no firm D call. Germline-derived CDR1 and CDR2 are MNHEY and SMNVEV (reference sequence). The CDR3 spans 14 residues. V dropped 9 bases and J dropped 4 bases, with 19 bases sitting between them. DNA for the CDR3: TGTGCCAGTCAGGCCCACCCCTGGGGTTACGAGCAGTACTTC. This codes for CASQAHPWGYEQYF.

This chain uses TRBV11-2 with TRBJ2-5; unclear D gene. Trimming removed 5 bases from V and 0 bases from J, with 13 bases in between. This CDR3 contains 15 residues. Per germline, CDR1 SGHAT and CDR2 FQNNGV. Written as DNA, the CDR3 is TGTGCCAGCAGCCGTGACGGTCTGTACCAAGAGACCCAGTACTTC. This gives the protein CASSRDGLYQETQYF.

The chain carries TRBV27 and TRBJ2-5; 8 nucleotides agree with TRBD1. Germline loops: CDR1 MNHEY, CDR2 SMNVEV (reference sequence). The trim removed 6 bases at V and 5 bases at J, leaving 5 bases unmatched. CDR3 size: 13 residues. The CDR3 region is CASRTGGMETQYF. As DNA, the CDR3 is TGTGCCAGCAGAACAGGGGGTATGGAGACCCAGTACTTC.

This chain joins TRBV28 and TRBJ1-4, with TRBD1 matching over 7 bases. CDR1 and CDR2 (germline): MDHEN, SYDVKM. Trimming removed 5 bases from V and 4 bases from J; junction bases left unmatched: 7. The length of the CDR3 is 15 residues. The DNA of the CDR3 is TGTGCCAGCAGTCCGCAAGACAGGGATAATGAAAAACTGTTTTTT. As protein: CASSPQDRDNEKLFF.

A single count supports this clone. This chain joins TRBV5-4 and TRBJ2-2; TRBD2 is a possible D gene (6 bases). In germline, CDR1 is SGHNT, CDR2 YYREEE (reference sequence). V shed 3 bases and J shed 3 bases, with 15 bases lying between them. The CDR3 consists of 16 residues. The CDR3 sequence: CASSSPPWGDTGELFF. The CDR3 region has the DNA TGTGCCAGCAGCTCACCACCCTGGGGGGACACCGGGGAGCTGTTTTTT.

This clone has just one count. The rearrangement links TRBV6-5 to TRBJ1-4, with 7 bases lining up with TRBD1. V lost 7 bases to trimming and J lost 3 bases; unmatched junction nucleotides: 8. The CDR3 spans 15 residues. CDR1 is MNHEY and CDR2 is SVGAGI in the germline V gene. This CDR3 reads CASTGGTTANEKLFF. The CDR3, as DNA: TGTGCCAGCACAGGGGGGACTACAGCTAATGAAAAACTGTTTTTT.

The chain joins TRBV19 to TRBJ2-1; 8 bases agree with TRBD2. Germline CDR1 reads LNHDA; CDR2 reads SQIVND (reference sequence). The V segment lost 4 bases and the J segment 8 bases; nucleotides outside the gene matches: 10. The CDR3 runs 15 residues. The DNA for the CDR3 is TGTGCCAGTAGTAGGAGCGGGAGCCAGGTGGATGAGCAGTTCTTC. Its protein is CASSRSGSQVDEQFF.

The chain combines TRBV5-4 with TRBJ1-1; 11 positions match TRBD1. Trimming removed 4 bases from V and 5 bases from J; junction bases left unmatched: 10. The CDR3 is 16 amino acids. Germline loops: CDR1 SGHNT, CDR2 YYREEE (reference sequence). CDR3 sequence: CASSGTGGKRGTEAFF. As DNA, the CDR3 is TGTGCCAGCAGCGGGACAGGGGGAAAACGGGGTACTGAAGCTTTCTTT.

CDR3 bases: TGTGCCAGTAGTACTGGCAAGGCCGGTAATCAGCCCCAGCATTTT. Residues: CASSTGKAGNQPQHF. The rearrangement links TRBV19 to TRBJ1-5; D is undetermined. Trimming took off 4 bases at V and 4 bases at J, with 14 bases between the two ends. Germline values: CDR1 LNHDA, CDR2 SQIVND (reference sequence). This CDR3 comprises 15 residues.

This rearrangement joins TRBV5-1 to TRBJ2-3, with 12 nucleotides matching TRBD2. The CDR3 sequence is 17 residues long. With 0 bases clipped from V and 2 bases from J, the junction kept 4 bases outside the gene matches. Germline values: CDR1 SGHRS, CDR2 YFSETQ. The CDR3 bases are TGCGCCAGCAGCTTGGCGGGACTAGCGGGTTTCACAGATACGCAGTATTTT. It translates to CASSLAGLAGFTDTQYF.

CDR3 protein: CASSLYQGQGIETQYF. As DNA, the CDR3 is TGTGCCAGCAGCTTGTACCAGGGGCAGGGTATAGAGACCCAGTACTTC. The rearrangement uses TRBV5-6 and TRBJ2-5, with D tentatively TRBD1 (6 bases). This CDR3 has 16 amino acids. From germline, CDR1 is SGHDT and CDR2 YYEEEE. Trimming left V 1 base short and J 4 bases short, with 17 bases between. The whole variable domain, remainder taken from reference TRBV5-6 and TRBJ2-5, is DAGVTQSPTHLIKTRGQQVTLRCSPKSGHDTVSWYQQALGQGPQFIFQYYEEEERQRGNFPDRFSGHQFPNYSSELNVNALLLGDSALYLCASSLYQGQGIETQYFGPGTRLLVL.

The chain uses TRBV3-1 (or the pseudogene TRBV3-2) and TRBJ2-1; no clear D. V dropped 4 bases and J dropped 7 bases, with 8 bases sitting between them. CDR3 length: 12 residues. The germline V gene encodes CDR1 LGHDT and CDR2 YNNKEL (reference sequence). CDR3 nucleotide sequence: TGTGCCAGCAGCCCACTGGGAAATGAGCAGTTCTTC. Its protein product is CASSPLGNEQFF.

The gene calls are TRBV7-8 and TRBJ2-1; D might be TRBD2 (5 bases). The ends were cut back, 5 bases at V and 6 bases at J, with 17 bases in the middle. This CDR3 has 15 residues. Germline assignment: CDR1 SGHVS and CDR2 FQNEAQ. CDR3 region: CASSPSRTRLNEQFF. CDR3 coding DNA: TGTGCCAGCAGCCCCTCCCGGACTCGTCTCAATGAGCAGTTCTTC.

This clone was picked up many times. This chain links TRBV10-3 with TRBJ2-7; TRBD1 is a possible D gene (6 bases). Germline-derived CDR1 and CDR2 are ENHRY and SYGVKD. V dropped 11 bases and J dropped 3 bases, with 17 bases sitting between them. The CDR3 consists of 13 residues. The CDR3 loop is CAVPINRDYEQYF. CDR3 bases: TGTGCCGTCCCGATAAACAGGGACTACGAGCAGTACTTC.

The table lists this clone with a count of one. The chain carries TRBV12-3 or TRBV12-4 and TRBJ2-5, with D tentatively TRBD2 (5 bases). The CDR3 contains 12 residues. V gave up 3 bases and J gave up 8 bases, with 10 bases separating them. The CDR3 protein is CASSLFRGTQYF. CDR3 in DNA: TGTGCCAGCAGTTTGTTCCGGGGAACCCAGTACTTC.

The chain is built from TRBV6-4 and TRBJ2-7; D is perhaps TRBD1 or TRBD2 (6 bases each). Trimming cost V 4 bases and J 2 bases, with 18 bases left between them. The CDR3 loop spans 16 amino acids. Germline V gives CDR1 MRHNA, CDR2 SNTAGT. The CDR3 spells CASSGGAMARPYEQYF. The CDR3 DNA sequence: TGTGCCAGCAGTGGGGGGGCGATGGCAAGACCCTACGAGCAGTACTTC.

The chain has TRBV5-1 and TRBJ2-2; 12 nucleotides match TRBD2. There are 16 residues in the CDR3. The germline CDR1 and CDR2 sequences are SGHRS and YFSETQ. V lost 5 bases and J lost 5; bases outside the gene matches: 7. CDR3 in amino acids: CASRQTSGRRTGELFF. In DNA, the CDR3 is TGCGCCAGCAGGCAGACTAGCGGGAGAAGGACCGGGGAGCTGTTTTTT.

This sequence joins TRBV5-5 and TRBJ1-2, with unresolved D. CDR1 and CDR2 (germline): SGHKS, YYEKEE (reference sequence). V lost 5 bases and J 7 bases, leaving 12 bases between the germline ends. This CDR3 has 12 residues. The CDR3 nucleotides are TGTGCCAGCAGGCCTGCGATGGGTGGCTACACCTTC. Translation: CASRPAMGGYTF.